This entry features one TCR beta chain sequence. Antigen unknown. The sample originates from a study of CD8 T cells in ankylosing spondylitis. Study findings and constraints: Certain motif variants had earlier appeared in reactive arthritis synovial fluid and blood. Reportedly, matched ankylosing spondylitis synovial fluid was significantly enriched for disease-linked clones. A TCR beta motif made of eight highly homologous variants seemed typical of ankylosing spondylitis blood.

Quantitative barcoded 5'-RACE was used to prepare TCR beta libraries. Each CDR3 protein is one row after TCRdb ran MiXCR on the 5' RACE reads. The sample records some 250,000 distinct CDR3 sequences, about 24% being singletons. Germline V gives CDR1 DFQATT, CDR2 SNEGSKA (reference sequence). With V trimmed by 2 bases and J by 6 bases, 15 bases remained unmatched. CDR3 size: 17 residues. The sequence was obtained from a male donor with ankylosing spondylitis or in good health (not recorded which). The chain links TRBV20-1 to TRBJ2-1; 8 bases line up with TRBD1. Material: blood, either unsorted or a sorted T cell fraction (not recorded which). CDR3 protein: CSARSHKTGVRINEQFF. The CDR3 nucleotides are TGCAGTGCTAGAAGCCACAAGACAGGGGTTCGGATCAATGAGCAGTTCTTC.